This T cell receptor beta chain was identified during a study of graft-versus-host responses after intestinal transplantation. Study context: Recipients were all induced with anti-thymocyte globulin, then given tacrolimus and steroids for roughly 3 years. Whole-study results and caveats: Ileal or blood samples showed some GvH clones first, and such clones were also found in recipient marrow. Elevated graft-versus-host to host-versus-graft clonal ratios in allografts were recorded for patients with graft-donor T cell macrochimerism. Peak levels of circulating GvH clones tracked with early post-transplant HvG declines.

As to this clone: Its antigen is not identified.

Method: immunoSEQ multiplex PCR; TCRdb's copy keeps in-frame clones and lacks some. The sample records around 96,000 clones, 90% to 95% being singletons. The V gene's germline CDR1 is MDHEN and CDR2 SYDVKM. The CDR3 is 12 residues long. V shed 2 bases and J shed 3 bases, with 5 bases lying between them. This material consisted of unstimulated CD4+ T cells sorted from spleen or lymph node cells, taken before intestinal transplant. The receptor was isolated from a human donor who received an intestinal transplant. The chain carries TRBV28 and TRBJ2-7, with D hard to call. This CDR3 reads CASSLRSYEQYF. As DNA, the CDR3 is TGTGCCAGCAGTTTACGCAGCTACGAGCAGTACTTC. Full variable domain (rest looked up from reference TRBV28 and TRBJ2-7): DVKVTQSSRYLVKRTGEKVFLECVQDMDHENMFWYRQDPGLGLRLIYFSYDVKMKEKGDIPEGYSVSREKKERFSLILESASTNQTSMYLCASSLRSYEQYFGPGTRLTVT.